This entry lists 2 T cell receptor beta chains sequenced from one sample in a study of blood T cells in healthy people across ages. A second PCR of about 6 to 11 cycles used a sample-barcoded 5' primer and a J-beta primer mix. TCRdb ran MiXCR on the 5' RACE reads and lists one entry per CDR3 protein. Seen here are about 1,500,000 distinct CDR3 sequences, roughly 30% observed once, and the top ten hold less than 9.5%. Material for sequencing was blood. These receptors were taken from a woman in her thirties in good health.

A remark on this clonotype: Being one base from a much bigger clone, this may be a read error. The chain joins TRBV20-1 to TRBJ2-1; TRBD2 aligns across 12 bases. With 3 bases clipped from V and 6 bases from J, the junction kept 9 bases outside the gene matches. Germline assignment: CDR1 DFQATT and CDR2 SNEGSKA (reference sequence). The CDR3 contains 16 residues. The CDR3 sequence: CSASGLAGRDVNEQFF. CDR3 in DNA: TGCAGTGCTAGCGGACTAGCGGGGAGAGATGTCAATGAGCAGTTCTTC.

The genes are TRBV20-1 and TRBJ2-5; TRBD1 aligns across 7 bases. CDR1 and CDR2 from the germline V gene are DFQATT and SNEGSKA (reference sequence). CDR3 size: 14 residues. V gave up 2 bases and J gave up 2 bases; unmatched junction bases: 5. Written as DNA, the CDR3 is TGCAGTGCTAGACCTTCGACAGGGCAAGAGACCCAGTACTTC. This gives the protein CSARPSTGQETQYF.